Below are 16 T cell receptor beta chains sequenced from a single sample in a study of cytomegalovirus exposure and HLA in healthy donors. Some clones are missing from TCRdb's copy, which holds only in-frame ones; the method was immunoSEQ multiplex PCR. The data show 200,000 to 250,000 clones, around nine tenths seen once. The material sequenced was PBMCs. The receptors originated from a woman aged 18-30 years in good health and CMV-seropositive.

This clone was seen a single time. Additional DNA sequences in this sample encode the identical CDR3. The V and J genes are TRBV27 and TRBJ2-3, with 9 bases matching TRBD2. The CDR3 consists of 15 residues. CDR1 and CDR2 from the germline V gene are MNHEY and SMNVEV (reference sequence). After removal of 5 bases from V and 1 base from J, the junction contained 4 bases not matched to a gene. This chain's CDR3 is CASSPRTSGTDTQYF. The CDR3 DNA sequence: TGTGCCAGCAGTCCTCGGACTAGCGGCACAGATACGCAGTATTTT.

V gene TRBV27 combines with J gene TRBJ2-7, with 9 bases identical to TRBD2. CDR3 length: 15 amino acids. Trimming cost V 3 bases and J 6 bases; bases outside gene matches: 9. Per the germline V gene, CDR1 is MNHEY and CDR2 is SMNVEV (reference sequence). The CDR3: CASSLYSGSDFEQYF. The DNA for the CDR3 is TGTGCCAGCAGTTTGTATAGCGGGAGCGATTTCGAGCAGTACTTC.

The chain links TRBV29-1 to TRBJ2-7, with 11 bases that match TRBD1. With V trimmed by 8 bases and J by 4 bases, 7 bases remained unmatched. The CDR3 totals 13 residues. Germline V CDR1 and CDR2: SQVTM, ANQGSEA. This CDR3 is CSFLGQGEYEQYF. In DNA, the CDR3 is TGCAGCTTCCTGGGACAGGGGGAGTACGAGCAGTACTTC.

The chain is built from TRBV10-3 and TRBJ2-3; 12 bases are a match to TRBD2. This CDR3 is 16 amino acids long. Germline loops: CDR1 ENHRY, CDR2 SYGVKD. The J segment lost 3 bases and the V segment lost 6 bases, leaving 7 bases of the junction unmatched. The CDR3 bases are TGTGCCATCAGAGGGTCGACTAGCGGGAGTACAGATACGCAGTATTTT. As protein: CAIRGSTSGSTDTQYF.

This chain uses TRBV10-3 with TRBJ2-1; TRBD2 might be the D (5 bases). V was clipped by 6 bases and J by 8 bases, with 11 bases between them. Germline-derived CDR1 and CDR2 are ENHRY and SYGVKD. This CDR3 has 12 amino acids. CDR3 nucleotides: TGTGCCATCAGGGGGAGCTGGGATGAGCAGTTCTTC. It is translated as CAIRGSWDEQFF.

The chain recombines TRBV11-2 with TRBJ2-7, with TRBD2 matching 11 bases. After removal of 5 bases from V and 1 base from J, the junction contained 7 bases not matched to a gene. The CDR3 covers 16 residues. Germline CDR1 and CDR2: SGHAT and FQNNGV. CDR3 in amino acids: CASSKIAGGLSYEQYF. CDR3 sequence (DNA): TGTGCCAGCAGCAAAATAGCGGGAGGGCTTTCCTACGAGCAGTACTTC. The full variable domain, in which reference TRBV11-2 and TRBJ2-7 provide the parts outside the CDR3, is EAGVAQSPRYKIIEKRQSVAFWCNPISGHATLYWYQQILGQGPKLLIQFQNNGVVDDSQLPKDRFSAERLKGVDSTLKIQPAKLEDSAVYLCASSKIAGGLSYEQYFGPGTRLTVT.

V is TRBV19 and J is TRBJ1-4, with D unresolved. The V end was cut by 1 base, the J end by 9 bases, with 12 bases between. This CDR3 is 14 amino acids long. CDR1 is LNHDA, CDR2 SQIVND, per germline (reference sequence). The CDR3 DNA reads TGTGCCAGTAGTATAGGGTACAAATCGAAAAAACTGTTTTTT. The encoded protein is CASSIGYKSKKLFF.

CDR3 bases: TGTGCCAGCAGCCTCCCGACTAGCGGGAGGGCCAATGAGCAGTTCTTC. It translates to CASSLPTSGRANEQFF. V and J are TRBV7-6 and TRBJ2-1, with 14 nucleotides matching TRBD2. The CDR3 is made up of 16 amino acids. Looked up from germline, CDR1 is SGHVS and CDR2 is FNYEAQ. Trimming took 5 bases from V and 6 from J; bases not matched to a gene: 6.

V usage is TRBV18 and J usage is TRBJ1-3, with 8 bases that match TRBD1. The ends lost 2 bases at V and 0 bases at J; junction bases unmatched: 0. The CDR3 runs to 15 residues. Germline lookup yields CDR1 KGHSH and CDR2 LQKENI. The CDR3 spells CASSPGQGSGNTIYF. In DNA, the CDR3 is TGTGCCAGCTCACCAGGACAGGGCTCTGGAAACACCATATATTTT.

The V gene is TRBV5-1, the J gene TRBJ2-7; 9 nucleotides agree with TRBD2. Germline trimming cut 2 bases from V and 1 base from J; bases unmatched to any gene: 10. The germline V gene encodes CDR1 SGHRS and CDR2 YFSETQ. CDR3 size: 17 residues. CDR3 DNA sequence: TGCGCCAGCAGCTTCGATGTTGAGCGGGAGGCGTCCTACGAGCAGTACTTC. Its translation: CASSFDVEREASYEQYF.

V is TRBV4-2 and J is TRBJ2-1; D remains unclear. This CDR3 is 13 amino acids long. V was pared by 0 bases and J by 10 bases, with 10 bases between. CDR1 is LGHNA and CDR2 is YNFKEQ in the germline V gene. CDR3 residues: CASSQEVGREQFF. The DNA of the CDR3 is TGTGCCAGCAGCCAAGAAGTCGGTAGAGAGCAGTTCTTC.

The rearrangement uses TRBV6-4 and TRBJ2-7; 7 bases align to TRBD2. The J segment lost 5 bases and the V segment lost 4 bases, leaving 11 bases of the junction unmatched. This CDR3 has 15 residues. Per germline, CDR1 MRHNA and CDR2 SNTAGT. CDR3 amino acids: CASSVEAGVADEQYF. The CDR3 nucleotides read TGTGCCAGCAGTGTTGAGGCGGGAGTGGCGGACGAGCAGTACTTC.

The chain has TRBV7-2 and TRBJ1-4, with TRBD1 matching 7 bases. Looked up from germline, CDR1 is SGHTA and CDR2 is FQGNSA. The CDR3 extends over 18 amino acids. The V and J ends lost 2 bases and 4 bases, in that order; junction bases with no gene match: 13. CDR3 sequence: CASSLKLLTGPYNEKLFF. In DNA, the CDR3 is TGTGCCAGCAGCTTAAAGCTCTTGACAGGGCCATATAATGAAAAACTGTTTTTT.

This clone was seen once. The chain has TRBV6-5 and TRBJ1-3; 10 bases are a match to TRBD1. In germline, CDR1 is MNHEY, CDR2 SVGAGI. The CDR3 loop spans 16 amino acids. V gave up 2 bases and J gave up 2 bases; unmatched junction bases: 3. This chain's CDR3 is CASSYGGQGAGNTIYF. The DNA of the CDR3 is TGTGCCAGCAGTTACGGAGGACAGGGGGCTGGAAACACCATATATTTT.

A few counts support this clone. CDR3 in amino acids: CASSETGMNTEAFF. The CDR3 region has the DNA TGTGCCAGCAGCGAGACAGGGATGAACACTGAAGCTTTCTTT. The rearrangement links TRBV7-9 to TRBJ1-1, with 7 nucleotides matching TRBD1. J was trimmed by 0 bases and V by 5 bases; bases with no gene match: 3. In germline, CDR1 is SEHNR, CDR2 FQNEAQ (reference sequence). This CDR3 has 14 amino acids.

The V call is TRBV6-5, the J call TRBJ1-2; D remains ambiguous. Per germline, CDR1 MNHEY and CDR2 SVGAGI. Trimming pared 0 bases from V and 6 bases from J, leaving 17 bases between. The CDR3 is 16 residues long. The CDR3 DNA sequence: TGTGCCAGCAGTTACTCGAAACAGATTTTCGGGGATGGCTACACCTTC. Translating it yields CASSYSKQIFGDGYTF.